This entry is about one T cell receptor (beta chain). V lost 6 bases and J 6 bases, leaving 17 bases between the germline ends. This CDR3 is built from 14 residues. Germline V gene sequence: CDR1 MNHEY, CDR2 SVGEGT. Through a sample-barcoded 5' primer and a J-beta primer mix, a second PCR was run for roughly 6 to 11 cycles. MiXCR, run by TCRdb on the 5' RACE reads, gives a single entry per CDR3 protein. The repertoire consists of about 1.1 million distinct CDR3 sequences, with less than 45% occurring once and the leading ten covering roughly 13%. This sample was included in a study of blood T cells in healthy people across ages.

Sequences were obtained from blood. This rearrangement joins TRBV6-2 or TRBV6-3 to TRBJ1-1; D may be TRBD1 (5 bases). This receptor was obtained from a man between 18 and 29 years old in good health. The CDR3 sequence is CASRRGVQFPEAFF. In DNA form, the CDR3 reads TGTGCCAGCAGAAGAGGGGTGCAATTCCCTGAAGCTTTCTTT.